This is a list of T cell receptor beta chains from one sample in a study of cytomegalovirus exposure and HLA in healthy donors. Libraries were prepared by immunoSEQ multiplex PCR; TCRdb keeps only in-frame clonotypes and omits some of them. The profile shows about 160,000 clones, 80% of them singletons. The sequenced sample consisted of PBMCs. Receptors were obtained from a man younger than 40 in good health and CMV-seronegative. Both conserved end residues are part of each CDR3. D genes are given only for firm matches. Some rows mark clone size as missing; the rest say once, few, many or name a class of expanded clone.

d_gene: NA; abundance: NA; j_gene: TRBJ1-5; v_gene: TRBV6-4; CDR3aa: CASSDRGSNQPQHF; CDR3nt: TGTGCCAGCAGTGACAGGGGATCCAATCAGCCCCAGCATTTT
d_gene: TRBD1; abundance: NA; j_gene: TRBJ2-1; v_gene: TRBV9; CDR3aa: CASSAGTGADNEQFF; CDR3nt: TGTGCCAGCAGCGCCGGGACAGGGGCAGACAATGAGCAGTTCTTC
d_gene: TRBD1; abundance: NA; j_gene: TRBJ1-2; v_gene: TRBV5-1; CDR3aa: CASSPGTGGRVNYGYTF; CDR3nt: TGCGCCAGCAGCCCCGGGACAGGGGGAAGGGTTAACTATGGCTACACCTTC
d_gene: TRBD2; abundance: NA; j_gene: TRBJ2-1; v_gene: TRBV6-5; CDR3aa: CASSSLAGGRYNEQFF; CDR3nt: TGTGCCAGCAGTTCTCTAGCGGGAGGTAGATACAATGAGCAGTTCTTC
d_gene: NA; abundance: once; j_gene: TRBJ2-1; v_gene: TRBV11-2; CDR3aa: CASRGGAHVGFNEQFF; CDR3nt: TGTGCCAGCAGGGGGGGGGCCCATGTAGGTTTCAATGAGCAGTTCTTC
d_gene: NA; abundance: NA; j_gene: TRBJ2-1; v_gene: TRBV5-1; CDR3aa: CASSFQGSSTSYNEQFF; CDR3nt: TGCGCCAGCAGCTTCCAGGGTAGCAGTACCTCCTACAATGAGCAGTTCTTC
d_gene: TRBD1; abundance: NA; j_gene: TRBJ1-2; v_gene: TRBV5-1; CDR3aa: CASSLEGQGAVGYTF; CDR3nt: TGCGCCAGCAGCTTGGAGGGACAGGGGGCCGTTGGCTACACCTTC
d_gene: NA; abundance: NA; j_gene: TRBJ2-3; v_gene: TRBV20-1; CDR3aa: CSAAYADTQYF; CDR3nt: TGCAGTGCAGCCTACGCAGATACGCAGTATTTT
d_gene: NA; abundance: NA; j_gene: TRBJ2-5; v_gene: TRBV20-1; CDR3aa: CSASLEETQYF; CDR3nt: TGCAGTGCTAGCCTAGAAGAGACCCAGTACTTC
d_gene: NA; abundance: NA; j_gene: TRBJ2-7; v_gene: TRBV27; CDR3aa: CASRRTGEIYEQYF; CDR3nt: TGTGCCAGCCGACGCACGGGGGAGATCTACGAGCAGTACTTC
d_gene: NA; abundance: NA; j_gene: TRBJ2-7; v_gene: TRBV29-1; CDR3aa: CSVRDSAYEQYF; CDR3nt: TGCAGCGTGAGGGACTCCGCCTACGAGCAGTACTTC
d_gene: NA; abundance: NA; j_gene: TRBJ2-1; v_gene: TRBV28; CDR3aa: CASSFGHEQFF; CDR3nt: TGTGCCAGCAGTTTTGGCCATGAGCAGTTCTTC
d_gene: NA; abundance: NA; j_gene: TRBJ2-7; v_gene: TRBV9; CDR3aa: CASSPDGSYEQYF; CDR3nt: TGTGCCAGCAGCCCAGATGGTTCTTACGAGCAGTACTTC
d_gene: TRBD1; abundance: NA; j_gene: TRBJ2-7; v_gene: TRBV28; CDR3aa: CASTYLVDRARYPTYEQYF; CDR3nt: TGTGCCAGCACCTACCTAGTTGACAGGGCCCGATACCCCACCTACGAGCAGTACTTC
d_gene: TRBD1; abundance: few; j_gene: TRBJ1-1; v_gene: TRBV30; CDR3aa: CAYRTGLVMGTEAFF; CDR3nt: TGTGCCTATAGGACAGGGTTGGTCATGGGCACTGAAGCTTTCTTT
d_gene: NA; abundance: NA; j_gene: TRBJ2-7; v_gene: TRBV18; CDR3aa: CASSLSRDTYEQYF; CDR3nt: TGTGCCAGCTCACTATCCCGGGACACCTACGAGCAGTACTTC
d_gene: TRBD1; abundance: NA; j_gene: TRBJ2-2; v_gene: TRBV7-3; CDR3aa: CASSGYQGAAGELFF; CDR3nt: TGTGCCAGCAGCGGATATCAGGGGGCGGCCGGGGAGCTGTTTTTT
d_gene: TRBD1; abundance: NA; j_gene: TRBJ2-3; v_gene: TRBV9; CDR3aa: CASSGSTGVTDTQYF; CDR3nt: TGTGCCAGCAGCGGTTCGACAGGGGTCACAGATACGCAGTATTTT
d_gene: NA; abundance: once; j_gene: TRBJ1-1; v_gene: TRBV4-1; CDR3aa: CASSRGKSNTEAFF; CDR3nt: TGCGCCAGCAGCCGTGGCAAATCTAACACTGAAGCTTTCTTT
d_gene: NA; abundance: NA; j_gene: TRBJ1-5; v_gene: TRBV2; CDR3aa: CASKEGGNQPQHF; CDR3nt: TGTGCCAGCAAGGAGGGTGGAAATCAGCCCCAGCATTTT
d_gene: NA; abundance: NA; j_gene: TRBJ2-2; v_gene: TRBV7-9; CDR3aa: CASSFIPPNTGELFF; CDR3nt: TGTGCCAGCAGCTTTATCCCCCCGAACACCGGGGAGCTGTTTTTT
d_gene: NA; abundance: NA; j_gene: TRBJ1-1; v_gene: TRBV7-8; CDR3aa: CASSLAIQGFTEAFF; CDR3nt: TGTGCCAGCAGCTTAGCGATACAGGGTTTTACAGAAGCTTTCTTT
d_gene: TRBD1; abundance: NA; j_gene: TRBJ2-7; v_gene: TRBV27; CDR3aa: CASSSYSGQFSSYEQYF; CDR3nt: TGTGCCAGCAGTAGCTACTCGGGACAGTTCAGCTCCTACGAGCAGTACTTC
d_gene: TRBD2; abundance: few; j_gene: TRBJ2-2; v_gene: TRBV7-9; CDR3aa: CASSGPGLAGVFFTGELFF; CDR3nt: TGTGCCAGCAGCGGCCCGGGACTAGCGGGAGTGTTCTTCACCGGGGAGCTGTTTTTT
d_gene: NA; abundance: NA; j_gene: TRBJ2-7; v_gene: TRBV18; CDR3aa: CASSPQGTRAFYEQYF; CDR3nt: TGTGCCAGCTCACCGCAGGGGACGCGGGCTTTCTACGAGCAGTACTTC
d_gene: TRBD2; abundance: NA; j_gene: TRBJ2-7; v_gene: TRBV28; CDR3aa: CASRRRAGSTSEQYF; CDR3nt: TGTGCCAGCCGCCGTAGAGCGGGATCAACTTCCGAGCAGTACTTC
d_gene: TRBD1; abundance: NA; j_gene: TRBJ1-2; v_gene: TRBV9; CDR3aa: CASSVEGQGYGYTF; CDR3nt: TGTGCCAGCAGCGTAGAGGGACAGGGCTATGGCTACACCTTC
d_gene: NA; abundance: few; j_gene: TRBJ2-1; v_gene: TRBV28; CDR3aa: CASSPDSNEQFF; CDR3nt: TGTGCCAGCAGTCCGGACAGCAATGAGCAGTTCTTC
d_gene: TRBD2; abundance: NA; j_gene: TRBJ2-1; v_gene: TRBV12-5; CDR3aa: CASGLVLAGVREQFF; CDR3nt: TGTGCTAGTGGTTTGGTACTAGCGGGGGTACGTGAGCAGTTCTTC
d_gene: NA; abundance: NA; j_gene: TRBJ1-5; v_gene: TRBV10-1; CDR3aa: CASSSGTSTSEDQPRHF; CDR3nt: TGCGCCAGCAGCTCGGGGACATCGACCAGCGAGGATCAGCCCCGGCATTTT
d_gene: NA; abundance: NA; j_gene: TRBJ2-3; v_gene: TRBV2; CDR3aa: CASRQDGHTQYF; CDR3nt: TGTGCCAGCAGACAGGACGGTCATACGCAGTATTTT
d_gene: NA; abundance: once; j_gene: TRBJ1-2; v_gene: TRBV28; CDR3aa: CASSTSQVYGYTF; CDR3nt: TGTGCCAGCAGTACCTCACAGGTATATGGCTACACCTTC
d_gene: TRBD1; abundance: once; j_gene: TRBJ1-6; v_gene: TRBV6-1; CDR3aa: CASRTAGQGGSPLHF; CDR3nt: TGTGCCAGCAGGACAGCGGGACAGGGAGGCTCACCCCTCCACTTT
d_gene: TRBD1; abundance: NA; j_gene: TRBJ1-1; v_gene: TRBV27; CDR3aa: CASSSGGTEAFF; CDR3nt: TGTGCCAGCAGTTCAGGGGGAACTGAAGCTTTCTTT
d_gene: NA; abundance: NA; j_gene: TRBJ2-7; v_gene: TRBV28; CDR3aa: CASSFTYGSPGYEQYF; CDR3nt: TGTGCCAGCAGTTTCACATACGGGAGTCCTGGCTACGAGCAGTACTTC
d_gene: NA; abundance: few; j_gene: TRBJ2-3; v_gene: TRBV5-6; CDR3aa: CASSLGLATDTQYF; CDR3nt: TGTGCCAGCAGCTTAGGGTTAGCGACAGATACGCAGTATTTT
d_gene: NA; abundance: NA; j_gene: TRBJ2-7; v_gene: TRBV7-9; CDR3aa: CASSYPRSQGDEQYF; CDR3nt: TGTGCCAGCAGCTACCCCCGATCGCAGGGTGACGAGCAGTACTTC
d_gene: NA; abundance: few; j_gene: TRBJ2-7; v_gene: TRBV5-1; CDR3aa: CASSSNYGRYEQYF; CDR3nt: TGCGCCAGCAGTTCGAATTATGGGAGATACGAGCAGTACTTC
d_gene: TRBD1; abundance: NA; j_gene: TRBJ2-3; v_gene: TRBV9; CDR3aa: CASSVPPQGADTQYF; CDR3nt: TGTGCCAGCAGCGTACCTCCCCAGGGGGCAGATACGCAGTATTTT
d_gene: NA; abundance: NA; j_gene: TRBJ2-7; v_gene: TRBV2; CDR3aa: CASTVRGSENEQYF; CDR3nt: TGTGCCAGCACTGTAAGGGGGAGTGAGAACGAGCAGTACTTC